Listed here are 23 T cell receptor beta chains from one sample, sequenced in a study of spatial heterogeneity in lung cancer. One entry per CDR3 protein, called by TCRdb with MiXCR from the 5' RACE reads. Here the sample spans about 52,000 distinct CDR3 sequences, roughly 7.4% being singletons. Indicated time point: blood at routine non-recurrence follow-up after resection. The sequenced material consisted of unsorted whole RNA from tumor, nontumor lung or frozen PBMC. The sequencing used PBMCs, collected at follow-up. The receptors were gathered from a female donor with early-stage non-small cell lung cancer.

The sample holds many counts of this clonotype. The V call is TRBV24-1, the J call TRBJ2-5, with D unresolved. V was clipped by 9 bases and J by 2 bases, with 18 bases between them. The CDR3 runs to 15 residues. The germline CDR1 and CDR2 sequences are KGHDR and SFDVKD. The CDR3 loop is CATSEAVGPQETQYF. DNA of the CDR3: TGTGCCACCTCCGAGGCAGTGGGTCCTCAAGAGACCCAGTACTTC.

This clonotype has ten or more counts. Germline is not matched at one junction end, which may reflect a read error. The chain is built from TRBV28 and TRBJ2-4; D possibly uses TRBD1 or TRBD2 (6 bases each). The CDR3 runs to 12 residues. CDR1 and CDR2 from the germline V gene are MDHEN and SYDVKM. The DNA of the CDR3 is TGTGCCAGCATCATAGGGGGGCAGGGGCGTTTCTTC. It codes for CASIIGGQGRFF. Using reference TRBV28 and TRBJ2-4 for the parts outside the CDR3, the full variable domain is DVKVTQSSRYLVKRTGEKVFLECVQDMDHENMFWYRQDPGLGLRLIYFSYDVKMKEKGDIPEGYSVSREKKERFSLILESASTNQTSMYLCASIIGGQGRFFGAGTRLSVL.

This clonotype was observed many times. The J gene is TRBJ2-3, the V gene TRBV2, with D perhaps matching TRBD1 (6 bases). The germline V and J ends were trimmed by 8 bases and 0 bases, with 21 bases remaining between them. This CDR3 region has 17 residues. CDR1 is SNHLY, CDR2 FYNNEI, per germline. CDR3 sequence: CASEEAEDSSSTDTQYF. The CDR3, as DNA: TGTGCCAGCGAAGAGGCAGAGGACAGCTCGAGCACAGATACGCAGTATTTT.

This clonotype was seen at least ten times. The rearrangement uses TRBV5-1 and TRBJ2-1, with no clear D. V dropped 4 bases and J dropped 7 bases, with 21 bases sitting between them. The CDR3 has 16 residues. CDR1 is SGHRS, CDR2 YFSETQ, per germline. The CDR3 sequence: CASSTEPWWGGNEQFF. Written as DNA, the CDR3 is TGCGCCAGCAGCACCGAACCCTGGTGGGGTGGGAATGAGCAGTTCTTC.

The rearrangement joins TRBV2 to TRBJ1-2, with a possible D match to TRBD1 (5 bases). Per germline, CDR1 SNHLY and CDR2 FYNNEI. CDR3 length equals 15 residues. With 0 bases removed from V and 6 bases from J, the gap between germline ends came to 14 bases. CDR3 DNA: TGTGCCAGCAGTGAAGCAATCCAAAGAGGGGATGGCTACACCTTC. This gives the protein CASSEAIQRGDGYTF.

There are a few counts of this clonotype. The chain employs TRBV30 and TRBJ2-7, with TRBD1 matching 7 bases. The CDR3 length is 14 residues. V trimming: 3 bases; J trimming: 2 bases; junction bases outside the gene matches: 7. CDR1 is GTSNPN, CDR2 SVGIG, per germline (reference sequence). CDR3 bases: TGTGCCTGGAGCGTCCCAGGGGGAACCTACGAGCAGTACTTC. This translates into CAWSVPGGTYEQYF.

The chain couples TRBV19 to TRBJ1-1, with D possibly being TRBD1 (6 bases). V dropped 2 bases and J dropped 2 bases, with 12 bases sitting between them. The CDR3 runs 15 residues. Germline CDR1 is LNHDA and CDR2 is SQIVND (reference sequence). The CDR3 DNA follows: TGTGCCAGTAGTATACATTCAGGGGCAAACACTGAAGCTTTCTTT. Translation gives CASSIHSGANTEAFF.

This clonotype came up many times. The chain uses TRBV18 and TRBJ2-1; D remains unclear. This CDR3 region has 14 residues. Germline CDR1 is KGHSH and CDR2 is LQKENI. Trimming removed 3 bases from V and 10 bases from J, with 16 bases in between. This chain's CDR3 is CASSPSRRAGEQFF. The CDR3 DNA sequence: TGTGCCAGCTCACCCTCGCGCCGGGCTGGGGAGCAGTTCTTC. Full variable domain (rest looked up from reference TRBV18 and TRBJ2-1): NAGVMQNPRHLVRRRGQEARLRCSPMKGHSHVYWYRQLPEEGLKFMVYLQKENIIDESGMPKERFSAEFPKEGPSILRIQQVVRGDSAAYFCASSPSRRAGEQFFGPGTRLTVL.

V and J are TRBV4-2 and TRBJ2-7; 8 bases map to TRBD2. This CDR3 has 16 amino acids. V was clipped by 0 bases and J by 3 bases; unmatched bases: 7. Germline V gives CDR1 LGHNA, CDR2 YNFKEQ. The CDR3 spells CASSQDAAGAFYEQYF. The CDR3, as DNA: TGTGCCAGCAGCCAAGATGCAGCGGGGGCCTTCTACGAGCAGTACTTC.

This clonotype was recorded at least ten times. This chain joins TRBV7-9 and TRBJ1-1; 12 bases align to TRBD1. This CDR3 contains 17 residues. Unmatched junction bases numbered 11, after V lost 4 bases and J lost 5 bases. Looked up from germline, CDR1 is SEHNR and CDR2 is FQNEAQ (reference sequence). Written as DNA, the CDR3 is TGTGCCAGCAGCTACCAACCAGGGACAGGGGGCCGGACTGAAGCTTTCTTT. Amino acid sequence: CASSYQPGTGGRTEAFF. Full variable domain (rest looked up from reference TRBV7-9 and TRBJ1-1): DTGVSQNPRHKITKRGQNVTFRCDPISEHNRLYWYRQTLGQGPEFLTYFQNEAQLEKSRLLSDRFSAERPKGSFSTLEIQRTEQGDSAMYLCASSYQPGTGGRTEAFFGQGTRLTVV.

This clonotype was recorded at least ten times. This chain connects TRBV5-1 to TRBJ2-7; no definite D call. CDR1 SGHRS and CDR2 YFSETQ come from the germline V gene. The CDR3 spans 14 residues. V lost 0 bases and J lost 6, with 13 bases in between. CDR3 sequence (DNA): TGCGCCAGCAGCTTGGGGAACCCGGAGTCCGAGCAGTACTTC. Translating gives CASSLGNPESEQYF.

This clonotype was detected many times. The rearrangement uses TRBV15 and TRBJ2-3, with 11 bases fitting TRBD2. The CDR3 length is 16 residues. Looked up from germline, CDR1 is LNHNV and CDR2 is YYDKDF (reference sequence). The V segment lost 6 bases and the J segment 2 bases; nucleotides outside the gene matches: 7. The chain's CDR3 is CATRRLAGGFTDTQYF. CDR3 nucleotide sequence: TGTGCCACCAGGAGGCTAGCGGGGGGATTCACAGATACGCAGTATTTT.

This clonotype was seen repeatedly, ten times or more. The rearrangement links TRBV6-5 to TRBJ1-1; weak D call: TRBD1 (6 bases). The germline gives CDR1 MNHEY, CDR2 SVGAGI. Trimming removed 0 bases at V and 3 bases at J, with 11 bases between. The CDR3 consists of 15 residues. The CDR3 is CASSYSIAGDTEAFF. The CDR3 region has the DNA TGTGCCAGCAGTTACTCGATAGCAGGGGACACTGAAGCTTTCTTT.

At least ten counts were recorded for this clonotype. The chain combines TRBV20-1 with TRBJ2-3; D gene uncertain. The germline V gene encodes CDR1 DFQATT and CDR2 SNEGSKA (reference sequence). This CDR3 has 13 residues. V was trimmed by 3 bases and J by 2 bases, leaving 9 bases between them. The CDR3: CSARPEYTDTQYF. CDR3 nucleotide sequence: TGCAGTGCTAGGCCCGAGTACACAGATACGCAGTATTTT.

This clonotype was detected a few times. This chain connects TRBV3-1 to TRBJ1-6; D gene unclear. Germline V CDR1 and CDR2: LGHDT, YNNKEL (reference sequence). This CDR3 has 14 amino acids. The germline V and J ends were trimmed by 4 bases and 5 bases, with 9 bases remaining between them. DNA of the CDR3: TGTGCCAGCAGCCGCGGAGGGAATAATTCACCCCTCCACTTT. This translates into CASSRGGNNSPLHF. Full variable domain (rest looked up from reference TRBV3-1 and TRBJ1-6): DTAVSQTPKYLVTQMGNDKSIKCEQNLGHDTMYWYKQDSKKFLKIMFSYNNKELIINETVPNRFSPKSPDKAHLNLHINSLELGDSAVYFCASSRGGNNSPLHFGNGTRLTVT.

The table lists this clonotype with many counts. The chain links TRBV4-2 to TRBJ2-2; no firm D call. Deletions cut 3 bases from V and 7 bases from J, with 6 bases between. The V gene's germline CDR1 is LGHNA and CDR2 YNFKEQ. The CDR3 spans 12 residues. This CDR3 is CASSHAYGELFF. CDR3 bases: TGTGCCAGCAGCCACGCCTACGGGGAGCTGTTTTTT.

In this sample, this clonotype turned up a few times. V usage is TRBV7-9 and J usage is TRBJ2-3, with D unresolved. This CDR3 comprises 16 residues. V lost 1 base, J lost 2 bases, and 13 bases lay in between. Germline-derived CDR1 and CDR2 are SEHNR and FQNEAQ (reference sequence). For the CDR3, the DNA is TGTGCCAGCAGCTTAGTTGGCAACTCTTACACAGATACGCAGTATTTT. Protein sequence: CASSLVGNSYTDTQYF.

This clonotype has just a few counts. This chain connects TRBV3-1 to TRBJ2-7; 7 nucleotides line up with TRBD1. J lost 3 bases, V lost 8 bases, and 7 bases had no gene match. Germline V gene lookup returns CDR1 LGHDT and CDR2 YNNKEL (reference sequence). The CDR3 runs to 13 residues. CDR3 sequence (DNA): TGTGCCAGCGGCTTCCGGGACAGCTACGAGCAGTACTTC. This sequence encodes CASGFRDSYEQYF.

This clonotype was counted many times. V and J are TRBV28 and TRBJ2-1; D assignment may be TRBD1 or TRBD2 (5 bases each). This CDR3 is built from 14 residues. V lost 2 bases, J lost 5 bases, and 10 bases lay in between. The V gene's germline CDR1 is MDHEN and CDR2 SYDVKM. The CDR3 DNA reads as TGTGCCAGCAGTTTAGGGGGTCCCCACAATGAGCAGTTCTTC. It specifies CASSLGGPHNEQFF.

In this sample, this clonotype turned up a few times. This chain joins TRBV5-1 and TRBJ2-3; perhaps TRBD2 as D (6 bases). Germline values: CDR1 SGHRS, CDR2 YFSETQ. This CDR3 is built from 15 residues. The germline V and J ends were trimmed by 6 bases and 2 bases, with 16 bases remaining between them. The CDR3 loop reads CASNPSVPHTDTQYF. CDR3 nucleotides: TGCGCCAGCAACCCTAGCGTCCCTCACACAGATACGCAGTATTTT.

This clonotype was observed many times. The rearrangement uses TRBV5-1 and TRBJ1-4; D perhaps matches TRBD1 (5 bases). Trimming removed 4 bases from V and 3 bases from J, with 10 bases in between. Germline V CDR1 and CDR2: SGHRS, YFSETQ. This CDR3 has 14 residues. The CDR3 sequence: CASSLRQSNEKLFF. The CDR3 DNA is TGCGCCAGCAGCCTGAGACAGTCTAATGAAAAACTGTTTTTT.

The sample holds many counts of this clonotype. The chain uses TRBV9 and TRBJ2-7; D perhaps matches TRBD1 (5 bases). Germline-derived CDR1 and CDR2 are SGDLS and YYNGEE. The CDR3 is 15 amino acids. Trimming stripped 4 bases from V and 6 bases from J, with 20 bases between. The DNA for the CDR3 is TGTGCCAGCAGCCCTCGAACCCAGGGCGCCGGCGAGCAGTACTTC. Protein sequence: CASSPRTQGAGEQYF.

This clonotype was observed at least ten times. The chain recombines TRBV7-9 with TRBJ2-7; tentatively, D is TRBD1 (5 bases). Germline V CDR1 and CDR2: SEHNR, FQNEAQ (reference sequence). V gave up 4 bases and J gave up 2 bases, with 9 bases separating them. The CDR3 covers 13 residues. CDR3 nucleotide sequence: TGTGCCAGCAGCTGGCAGGGCACCTACGAGCAGTACTTC. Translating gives CASSWQGTYEQYF. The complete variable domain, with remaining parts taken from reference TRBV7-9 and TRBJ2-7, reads DTGVSQNPRHKITKRGQNVTFRCDPISEHNRLYWYRQTLGQGPEFLTYFQNEAQLEKSRLLSDRFSAERPKGSFSTLEIQRTEQGDSAMYLCASSWQGTYEQYFGPGTRLTVT.